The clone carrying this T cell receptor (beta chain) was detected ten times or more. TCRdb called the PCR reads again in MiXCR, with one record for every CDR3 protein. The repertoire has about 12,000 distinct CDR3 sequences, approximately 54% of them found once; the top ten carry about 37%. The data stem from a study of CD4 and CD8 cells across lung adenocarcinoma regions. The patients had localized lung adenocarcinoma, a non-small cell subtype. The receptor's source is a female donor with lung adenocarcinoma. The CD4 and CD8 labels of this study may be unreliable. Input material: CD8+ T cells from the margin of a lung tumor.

CDR3 in DNA: TGCGCCAGTTCACAGGGGTCGCTTGAAGCTTTCTTT. It yields the protein CASSQGSLEAFF. J is TRBJ1-1 and V is TRBV10-2; 7 bases match TRBD1. Germline V CDR1 and CDR2: WSHSY, SAAADI. J gave up 7 bases and V 9 bases, and 8 bases lay outside the gene matches. The CDR3 runs to 12 residues.